These 22 T cell receptor beta chains share one sample of origin, sequenced in a study of cytotoxic CD8 clonotypes in ibrutinib-treated CLL. The assay was immunoSEQ multiplex PCR, and TCRdb's table has in-frame clones only and misses some. The repertoire holds approximately 320,000 clones, with around 66% as singletons. The sequenced sample was PBMCs, obtained after 36 months of ibrutinib treatment. These receptors all come from a human donor with chronic lymphocytic leukemia.

The chain has TRBV4-3 and TRBJ1-1; TRBD1 aligns across 7 bases. Per germline, CDR1 LGHNA and CDR2 YSLEER. This CDR3 region has 11 residues. With 9 bases clipped from V and 13 bases from J, the junction kept 11 bases outside the gene matches. The CDR3 DNA follows: TGCGCCAGTAGGAAGACAGGGTCCGATTTCTTT. It yields the protein CASRKTGSDFF.

This chain links TRBV15 with TRBJ2-1, with 10 bases matching TRBD1. The V and J ends lost 9 bases and 5 bases, in that order; junction bases with no gene match: 4. This CDR3 comprises 13 residues. CDR1 and CDR2 from the germline V gene are LNHNV and YYDKDF (reference sequence). The CDR3 reads CATRQGAHNEQFF. In DNA, the CDR3 is TGTGCCACACGACAGGGGGCCCACAATGAGCAGTTCTTC.

The chain combines TRBV5-1 with TRBJ2-7; 7 nucleotides line up with TRBD1. The CDR3 consists of 12 residues. J gave up 6 bases and V 4 bases, and 4 bases lay outside the gene matches. The germline gives CDR1 SGHRS, CDR2 YFSETQ. Here the CDR3 reads CASSGDRGEQYF. In DNA, the CDR3 is TGCGCCAGCAGCGGGGACAGAGGCGAGCAGTACTTC.

The chain recombines TRBV6-5 with TRBJ2-7, with D tentatively TRBD1 (6 bases). Per the germline V gene, CDR1 is MNHEY and CDR2 is SVGAGI. The CDR3 is 12 residues long. V lost 6 bases, J lost 11 bases, and 17 bases lay in between. CDR3 protein: CASSTADSGKYF. DNA of the CDR3: TGTGCCAGCAGCACAGCGGACAGCGGAAAGTACTTC.

This clone was counted only a few times. The chain is built from TRBV28 and TRBJ1-2; D is unresolved. This CDR3 is built from 14 residues. Germline lookup yields CDR1 MDHEN and CDR2 SYDVKM. V gave up 6 bases and J gave up 3 bases, with 14 bases separating them. As DNA, the CDR3 is TGTGCCAGCAGGATACAGAACTCTCACTATGGCTACACCTTC. Protein: CASRIQNSHYGYTF.

Concerning this clone itself: One end of the junction is discordant with germline, which a read error may explain. The chain links TRBV6-1 to TRBJ1-5; no clear D gene. There are 14 residues in the CDR3. Germline V gene sequence: CDR1 MNHNS, CDR2 SASEGT. CDR3 coding DNA: TGTGCCGGCAGTGAATTGTTAGGATCCCAAGCCCAGCATTTT. Translation: CAGSELLGSQAQHF.

CDR3 sequence reads: CASSNTGAYEQYF. The CDR3 nucleotides read TGTGCCAGCAGTAACACAGGGGCCTACGAGCAGTACTTC. This rearrangement joins TRBV6-5 to TRBJ2-7; 7 nucleotides align to TRBD1. CDR1 and CDR2 (germline): MNHEY, SVGAGI. J lost 2 bases, V lost 5 bases, and 3 bases had no gene match. The CDR3 has 13 amino acids.

V is TRBV5-1 and J is TRBJ2-5; 10 bases fit TRBD2. Germline assignment: CDR1 SGHRS and CDR2 YFSETQ. Trimming cost V 4 bases and J 3 bases; bases outside gene matches: 9. The CDR3 totals 16 residues. For the CDR3, the DNA is TGCGCCAGCAGCCGAAGCGGGGGGGCGGTGAAAGAGACCCAGTACTTC. It is translated as CASSRSGGAVKETQYF.

The gene calls are TRBV29-1 and TRBJ2-6; D gene unclear. Trimming removed 6 bases at V and 1 base at J, with 10 bases between. CDR3 length: 14 amino acids. Per the germline V gene, CDR1 is SQVTM and CDR2 is ANQGSEA. In DNA form, the CDR3 reads TGCAGCGTCAACAGCCCGTCTGGGGCCAACGTCCTGACTTTC. Translated: CSVNSPSGANVLTF.

This chain links TRBV5-1 with TRBJ1-1, with D uncertain. V was shortened by 4 bases and J by 2 bases, with 9 bases between the two germline ends. Germline assignment: CDR1 SGHRS and CDR2 YFSETQ. The CDR3 runs to 13 residues. CDR3 in amino acids: CASSPGSNTEAFF. DNA of the CDR3: TGCGCCAGCAGCCCTGGTTCTAACACTGAAGCTTTCTTT.

The chain uses TRBV9 and TRBJ2-3, with 11 bases lining up with TRBD1. The CDR3 has 16 residues. Germline loops: CDR1 SGDLS, CDR2 YYNGEE. After removal of 0 bases from V and 4 bases from J, the junction contained 4 bases not matched to a gene. The CDR3 region is CASSVDPGQGADTQYF. For the CDR3, the DNA is TGTGCCAGCAGCGTAGATCCGGGACAGGGGGCAGATACGCAGTATTTT.

The chain recombines TRBV2 with TRBJ1-4, with 8 bases that match TRBD1. The CDR3 contains 14 residues. The junction had 4 bases not matched to a gene; V was cut back by 4 bases and J by 6 bases. The germline V gene has CDR1 SNHLY and CDR2 FYNNEI. The CDR3 loop is CASSVGTGYEKLFF. CDR3 in DNA: TGTGCCAGCAGTGTTGGGACAGGTTATGAAAAACTGTTTTTT.

This clone was recorded only once. The chain recombines TRBV9 with TRBJ1-6; 7 nucleotides agree with TRBD1. Germline CDR1 reads SGDLS; CDR2 reads YYNGEE. The CDR3 runs 16 residues. Unmatched junction bases numbered 10, after V lost 4 bases and J lost 6 bases. CDR3: CASSSRRRGGNSPLHF. CDR3 nucleotide sequence: TGTGCCAGCAGCTCGCGGCGCAGGGGGGGTAATTCACCCCTCCACTTT.

The sample holds one count of this clone. CDR3 residues: CASSLVAPGGPHEQYF. DNA for the CDR3: TGCGCCAGCAGCTTGGTAGCCCCGGGGGGGCCCCACGAGCAGTACTTC. The gene calls are TRBV5-1 and TRBJ2-7; TRBD2 aligns across 8 bases. Germline values: CDR1 SGHRS, CDR2 YFSETQ. V lost 0 bases and J lost 5; bases outside the gene matches: 10. This CDR3 spans 16 amino acids.

This chain uses TRBV5-4 with TRBJ2-3; possible D gene TRBD2, 5 bases. Trimming left V 4 bases short and J 1 base short, with 13 bases between. Germline CDR1 and CDR2: SGHNT and YYREEE (reference sequence). This CDR3 has 15 residues. In DNA, the CDR3 is TGTGCCAGCAGCATACTAGACCGGCGCACAGATACGCAGTATTTT. Translated: CASSILDRRTDTQYF. Supplemented by reference TRBV5-4 and TRBJ2-3, the full variable domain reads ETGVTQSPTHLIKTRGQQVTLRCSSQSGHNTVSWYQQALGQGPQFIFQYYREEENGRGNFPPRFSGLQFPNYSSELNVNALELDDSALYLCASSILDRRTDTQYFGPGTRLTVL.

The chain recombines TRBV4-2 with TRBJ2-1; TRBD2 matches at 8 bases. The CDR3 spans 15 residues. V lost 0 bases and J lost 6; bases outside the gene matches: 4. In germline, CDR1 is LGHNA, CDR2 YNFKEQ. CDR3 amino acids: CASSQDSGGTNEQFF. CDR3 nucleotides: TGTGCCAGCAGCCAAGACAGCGGGGGCACCAATGAGCAGTTCTTC.

As DNA, the CDR3 is TGTGCCAGCAGCCCTTTCCTAGCGGGAGGGCCGGGGGATACGCAGTATTTT. It encodes CASSPFLAGGPGDTQYF. The chain employs TRBV7-8 and TRBJ2-3; TRBD2 agrees at 12 bases. The CDR3 loop spans 17 amino acids. The V gene's germline CDR1 is SGHVS and CDR2 FQNEAQ. V shed 5 bases, J shed 6 bases, and the junction held 12 bases outside the gene matches.

This clone was observed a handful of times. The gene calls are TRBV6-5 and TRBJ2-3; 7 bases match TRBD1. The germline CDR1 and CDR2 sequences are MNHEY and SVGAGI. V lost 0 bases to trimming and J lost 4 bases; unmatched junction nucleotides: 7. This CDR3 has 16 residues. The CDR3 spells CASSYSLTGSPDTQYF. CDR3 DNA sequence: TGTGCCAGCAGTTACTCCTTGACAGGGAGCCCAGATACGCAGTATTTT.

The gene calls are TRBV5-5 and TRBJ2-5; 8 bases fit TRBD2. This CDR3 is built from 14 residues. V was pared by 6 bases and J by 2 bases, with 6 bases of the junction left unmatched. Germline values: CDR1 SGHKS, CDR2 YYEKEE (reference sequence). Here the CDR3 DNA reads TGTGCCAGCAATCGGGGCGGGGGGCAAGAGACCCAGTACTTC. Translated: CASNRGGGQETQYF.

The chain links TRBV9 to TRBJ2-1, with D possibly TRBD2 on 6 matching bases. The CDR3 spans 15 residues. V dropped 0 bases and J dropped 8 bases, with 15 bases sitting between them. In germline, CDR1 is SGDLS, CDR2 YYNGEE. CDR3 DNA: TGTGCCAGCAGCGTAGGGGGACTTTTGCCCTATGAGCAGTTCTTC. Its protein is CASSVGGLLPYEQFF.

V usage is TRBV29-1 and J usage is TRBJ2-1; 15 bases map to TRBD2. The CDR3 loop spans 20 amino acids. Germline loops: CDR1 SQVTM, CDR2 ANQGSEA. V lost 1 base and J lost 4; bases outside the gene matches: 14. The CDR3 DNA follows: TGCAGCGTTGAAGGCCTGCCCGGACTAGCGGGGGGGCCGTGGTACAATGAGCAGTTCTTC. This gives the protein CSVEGLPGLAGGPWYNEQFF.

This chain uses TRBV7-9 with TRBJ2-1, with 9 bases matching TRBD2. CDR1 is SEHNR, CDR2 FQNEAQ, per germline (reference sequence). The CDR3 has 14 residues. After removal of 7 bases from V and 5 bases from J, the junction contained 6 bases not matched to a gene. Here the CDR3 reads CASNELAGDNEQFF. CDR3 DNA sequence: TGTGCCAGCAACGAATTAGCGGGGGACAATGAGCAGTTCTTC.